This TCR beta chain was sequenced in a study of cytomegalovirus exposure and HLA in healthy donors. The PCR used 60 Vbeta and 13 Jbeta primers. Only in-frame clones appear in the TCRdb table, and some are missing; sequencing was by immunoSEQ multiplex PCR. Here the sample spans some 150,000 clones, 60% to 80% being singletons. Turning to this clone: Its antigen is still unknown.

Study results and caveats: Earlier results showed most TCR beta V segments being productive about 87% or about 30% of the time.

This sequence was found in a female donor in good health and CMV-seronegative. The specimen was PBMCs.

Written as DNA, the CDR3 is TGTGCCAGCAGCTTAGCTATCGGACAGGGTATTACCGGAAACACCATATATTTT. Protein sequence: CASSLAIGQGITGNTIYF. The chain joins TRBV5-4 to TRBJ1-3; 8 nucleotides line up with TRBD1. J was trimmed by 4 bases and V by 2 bases; bases with no gene match: 14. The CDR3 is 18 amino acids. The germline V gene encodes CDR1 SGHNT and CDR2 YYREEE (reference sequence).